The 30 T cell receptor beta chains presented below share a single source sample, sequenced in a study of cytomegalovirus exposure and HLA in healthy donors. Some clones are missing from TCRdb's copy, which holds only in-frame ones; the method was immunoSEQ multiplex PCR. The table records roughly 76,000 clones, about 93% of them present only once. The specimen was PBMCs. The source of these receptors is a man aged 18 to 30 in good health and CMV-seropositive.

V and J are TRBV28 and TRBJ2-5; TRBD1 matches 7 bases. J lost 2 bases, V lost 6 bases, and 9 bases had no gene match. CDR3 length: 15 amino acids. Germline V lookup: CDR1 MDHEN, CDR2 SYDVKM. The CDR3 coding sequence is TGTGCCAGCAGCCGTCCTGACAGGGCTCAAGAGACCCAGTACTTC. Its translation is CASSRPDRAQETQYF.

CDR3 bases: TGTGCCAGCAGCTTTGATAGAGTGGGACTAGCGGGTTACAATGAGCAGTTCTTC. Protein sequence: CASSFDRVGLAGYNEQFF. The rearrangement uses TRBV28 and TRBJ2-1; 12 bases fit TRBD2. The ends lost 6 bases at V and 4 bases at J; junction bases unmatched: 13. The CDR3 length is 18 residues. Germline assignment: CDR1 MDHEN and CDR2 SYDVKM. Full variable domain (outside the CDR3, taken from reference TRBV28 and TRBJ2-1): DVKVTQSSRYLVKRTGEKVFLECVQDMDHENMFWYRQDPGLGLRLIYFSYDVKMKEKGDIPEGYSVSREKKERFSLILESASTNQTSMYLCASSFDRVGLAGYNEQFFGPGTRLTVL.

The chain has TRBV10-3 and TRBJ2-3, with 10 bases identical to TRBD1. Germline trimming cut 4 bases from V and 5 bases from J; bases unmatched to any gene: 6. Germline lookup yields CDR1 ENHRY and CDR2 SYGVKD. The CDR3 contains 15 residues. The CDR3 DNA reads as TGTGCCATCAGTGGGGGACAGGGGTCTAAAGATACGCAGTATTTT. It yields the protein CAISGGQGSKDTQYF.

The rearrangement joins TRBV6-5 to TRBJ2-7; a possible D gene is TRBD2 (5 bases). This CDR3 is built from 14 residues. V was trimmed by 2 bases and J by 0 bases, leaving 8 bases between them. Germline V CDR1 and CDR2: MNHEY, SVGAGI. The DNA of the CDR3 is TGTGCCAGCAGTTACAGAGGGAACTCCTACGAGCAGTACTTC. It translates to CASSYRGNSYEQYF.

V gene TRBV10-1 combines with J gene TRBJ2-6; the D is unclear. Germline V gene lookup returns CDR1 WNHNN and CDR2 SYGVQD (reference sequence). Trimming left V 3 bases short and J 0 bases short, with 6 bases between. The CDR3 length is 15 residues. This CDR3 reads CASSDPGSGANVLTF. The CDR3 DNA follows: TGCGCCAGCAGTGACCCGGGCTCTGGGGCCAACGTCCTGACTTTC.

The chain couples TRBV4-2 to TRBJ2-2; 9 bases align to TRBD2. Unmatched junction bases numbered 7, after V lost 2 bases and J lost 6 bases. Germline assignment: CDR1 LGHNA and CDR2 YNFKEQ. The CDR3 contains 16 residues. The CDR3 bases are TGTGCCAGCAGCCAAACCACCGGGACTAGCCCCGGGGAGCTGTTTTTT. Residues: CASSQTTGTSPGELFF.

The chain uses TRBV28 and TRBJ2-7, with D perhaps TRBD2 (7 bases). V dropped 6 bases and J dropped 2 bases, with 14 bases sitting between them. Germline CDR1 and CDR2: MDHEN and SYDVKM. The CDR3 spans 14 residues. CDR3: CASRGGPETYEQYF. The CDR3 DNA sequence: TGTGCCAGCAGGGGGGGGCCCGAGACCTACGAGCAGTACTTC. The variable domain in full, with the rest retrieved from reference TRBV28 and TRBJ2-7, is DVKVTQSSRYLVKRTGEKVFLECVQDMDHENMFWYRQDPGLGLRLIYFSYDVKMKEKGDIPEGYSVSREKKERFSLILESASTNQTSMYLCASRGGPETYEQYFGPGTRLTVT.

V gene TRBV5-8 combines with J gene TRBJ2-5; the match to TRBD2 covers 14 bases. Germline CDR1 reads SGHTS; CDR2 reads YDEGEE. With 4 bases clipped from V and 4 bases from J, the junction kept 12 bases outside the gene matches. The CDR3 totals 18 residues. This chain's CDR3 is CASSPGTSGRALVETQYF. CDR3 nucleotide sequence: TGTGCCAGCAGCCCCGGGACTAGCGGGAGAGCTCTGGTAGAGACCCAGTACTTC.

The chain is built from TRBV6-1 and TRBJ1-1; D is unclear. Germline V gene data show CDR1 as MNHNS and CDR2 as SASEGT. V was pared by 3 bases and J by 0 bases, with 8 bases between. This CDR3 has 14 amino acids. The CDR3 DNA sequence: TGTGCCAGCAGTGATGGGCAGGTGAACACTGAAGCTTTCTTT. Translating gives CASSDGQVNTEAFF.

The CDR3 region has the DNA TGCGCCAGCAGCTTGGAAGGTAGCCCCCACAATGAGCAGTTCTTC. It encodes CASSLEGSPHNEQFF. This rearrangement joins TRBV5-1 to TRBJ2-1; unclear D gene. CDR1 and CDR2 from the germline V gene are SGHRS and YFSETQ. Trimming took 0 bases from V and 5 from J, leaving 12 bases between them. The CDR3 totals 15 residues.

This chain uses TRBV10-3 with TRBJ1-1; 7 bases match TRBD1. This CDR3 has 13 residues. With 2 bases clipped from V and 3 bases from J, the junction kept 0 bases outside the gene matches. CDR1 is ENHRY, CDR2 SYGVKD, per germline. CDR3 in DNA: TGTGCCATCAGTGAGGACAGGGACACTGAAGCTTTCTTT. It codes for CAISEDRDTEAFF.

The chain recombines TRBV7-9 with TRBJ2-1, with TRBD1 matching over 9 bases. The CDR3 length is 16 residues. CDR1 SEHNR and CDR2 FQNEAQ come from the germline V gene (reference sequence). V lost 2 bases to trimming and J lost 3 bases; unmatched junction nucleotides: 5. CDR3 in amino acids: CASSLPGQGNYNEQFF. CDR3 coding DNA: TGTGCCAGCAGCTTACCGGGACAGGGCAACTACAATGAGCAGTTCTTC.

The V and J genes are TRBV11-3 and TRBJ2-1; 8 positions match TRBD1. V was pared by 4 bases and J by 2 bases, with 4 bases of the junction left unmatched. CDR1 is SGHNT and CDR2 is YENEEA in the germline V gene. This CDR3 is built from 15 residues. As DNA, the CDR3 is TGTGCCAGCAGCTCCGGACAGGGCACCTACAATGAGCAGTTCTTC. Residues: CASSSGQGTYNEQFF. Combining the CDR3 with reference TRBV11-3 and TRBJ2-1 gives the whole variable domain EAGVVQSPRYKIIEKKQPVAFWCNPISGHNTLYWYLQNLGQGPELLIRYENEEAVDDSQLPKDRFSAERLKGVDSTLKIQPAELGDSAVYLCASSSGQGTYNEQFFGPGTRLTVL.

This clone turned up a few times. The chain recombines TRBV7-3 with TRBJ1-2; possibly TRBD1 for D (5 bases). V was pared by 5 bases and J by 8 bases, with 18 bases between. Germline V gives CDR1 SGHTA, CDR2 FQGTGA. CDR3 length: 14 amino acids. The CDR3, as DNA: TGTGCCAGCAGCGAAGGGGATGGTCTAGGAGGCTACACCTTC. Translation: CASSEGDGLGGYTF.

The chain has TRBV5-1 and TRBJ2-7, with TRBD1 matching over 9 bases. This CDR3 is 13 amino acids long. The germline CDR1 and CDR2 sequences are SGHRS and YFSETQ. Losses at the gene ends were 7 bases for V and 1 base for J; bases not matched to a gene: 3. The CDR3 DNA reads TGCGCCAGCGGGACAGGGCCTTCCTACGAGCAGTACTTC. It yields the protein CASGTGPSYEQYF. The entire variable domain, with the rest obtained from reference TRBV5-1 and TRBJ2-7, is as follows: KAGVTQTPRYLIKTRGQQVTLSCSPISGHRSVSWYQQTPGQGLQFLFEYFSETQRNKGNFPGRFSGRQFSNSRSEMNVSTLELGDSALYLCASGTGPSYEQYFGPGTRLTVT.

The J gene is TRBJ1-1, the V gene TRBV7-3; D is unclear. The CDR3 contains 13 residues. The germline V gene encodes CDR1 SGHTA and CDR2 FQGTGA. Trimming cost V 5 bases and J 4 bases, with 11 bases left between them. CDR3 protein: CASSPLAGTEAFF. In DNA, the CDR3 is TGTGCCAGCAGCCCACTCGCGGGCACTGAAGCTTTCTTT. The full variable domain, its missing parts supplied by reference TRBV7-3 and TRBJ1-1, is GAGVSQTPSNKVTEKGKYVELRCDPISGHTALYWYRQSLGQGPEFLIYFQGTGAADDSGLPNDRFFAVRPEGSVSTLKIQRTERGDSAVYLCASSPLAGTEAFFGQGTRLTVV.

J is TRBJ2-1 and V is TRBV29-1; TRBD2 agrees at 11 bases. Losses at the gene ends were 1 base for V and 8 bases for J; bases not matched to a gene: 10. The CDR3 sequence is 16 residues long. The germline V gene has CDR1 SQVTM and CDR2 ANQGSEA. The CDR3 bases are TGCAGCGTTGAAGGCCCAACTAGCGGGAGTGGGTATGAGCAGTTCTTC. This encodes CSVEGPTSGSGYEQFF.

V usage is TRBV13 and J usage is TRBJ2-7; 10 bases are a match to TRBD1. Germline trimming cut 0 bases from V and 1 base from J; bases unmatched to any gene: 3. CDR1 is PRHDT, CDR2 FYEKMQ, per germline (reference sequence). The CDR3 has 16 residues. DNA for the CDR3: TGTGCCAGCAGCTTAGGCCCGGGACAGGGGTCCTACGAGCAGTACTTC. Translated, it gives CASSLGPGQGSYEQYF.

The V call is TRBV21-1, the J call TRBJ1-5. TRBV21-1 is assigned pseudogene status. The CDR3 length is 14 residues. The CDR3 sequence is CASSGSLRNQPQHF. The CDR3 nucleotides are TGTGCCAGCAGCGGTAGCCTGCGCAATCAGCCCCAGCATTTT.

J is TRBJ2-1 and V is TRBV11-2; 7 bases are shared with TRBD1. Germline V gene sequence: CDR1 SGHAT, CDR2 FQNNGV. The V gene end was trimmed by 2 bases and the J gene end by 8 bases; junction bases not matched to a gene: 6. This CDR3 has 14 residues. The chain's CDR3 is CASSLLTGRDEQFF. Here the CDR3 DNA reads TGTGCCAGCAGCTTATTGACAGGGCGGGATGAGCAGTTCTTC.

This chain links TRBV30 with TRBJ2-7; weak D call: TRBD2 (6 bases). Between the trimmed V and J ends, which lost 1 base and 0 bases, there was a span of 16 bases. CDR3 size: 16 residues. Germline CDR1 GTSNPN, CDR2 SVGIG (reference sequence). The CDR3 sequence: CAWSDGSGPLSYEQYF. CDR3 in DNA: TGTGCCTGGAGTGATGGCAGCGGGCCCCTCTCCTACGAGCAGTACTTC.

By proportion, this clone is medium-sized. The genes are TRBV6-1 and TRBJ2-6, with TRBD2 as a possible D gene (6 bases). The germline gives CDR1 MNHNS, CDR2 SASEGT. The length of the CDR3 is 15 residues. V lost 3 bases and J lost 0, with 6 bases in between. CDR3: CASSERDSGANVLTF. The CDR3 DNA sequence: TGTGCCAGCAGTGAGCGGGACTCTGGGGCCAACGTCCTGACTTTC.

The genes are TRBV11-2 and TRBJ2-1, with 9 bases that match TRBD1. The CDR3 has 15 amino acids. CDR1 is SGHAT, CDR2 FQNNGV, per germline. Trimming at V came to 5 bases and at J to 6 bases, leaving 8 bases not matched to a gene. In DNA form, the CDR3 reads TGTGCCAGCAGCAACCTCGGGACAGGGACCAATGAGCAGTTCTTC. It encodes CASSNLGTGTNEQFF.

The chain links TRBV5-1 to TRBJ2-2; a weak D match, TRBD1 (5 bases). V lost 2 bases to trimming and J lost 7 bases, with 12 bases between them. Germline lookup yields CDR1 SGHRS and CDR2 YFSETQ. This CDR3 has 14 amino acids. CDR3 coding DNA: TGCGCCAGCAGCTTCCTCGTGCAGGGCGGGGAGCTGTTTTTT. Its translation: CASSFLVQGGELFF. Complete variable domain (other parts from reference TRBV5-1 and TRBJ2-2): KAGVTQTPRYLIKTRGQQVTLSCSPISGHRSVSWYQQTPGQGLQFLFEYFSETQRNKGNFPGRFSGRQFSNSRSEMNVSTLELGDSALYLCASSFLVQGGELFFGEGSRLTVL.

This clone came up a few times. J is TRBJ2-1 and V is TRBV6-5; D is ambiguous. This CDR3 has 15 residues. V was trimmed by 4 bases and J by 0 bases, leaving 10 bases between them. The V gene's germline CDR1 is MNHEY and CDR2 SVGAGI. CDR3 protein: CASSFQVSSYNEQFF. As DNA, the CDR3 is TGTGCCAGCAGTTTCCAGGTGAGCTCCTACAATGAGCAGTTCTTC.

The V and J genes are TRBV11-3 and TRBJ2-7; D is uncertain. V gave up 0 bases and J gave up 1 base, with 10 bases separating them. CDR1 SGHNT and CDR2 YENEEA come from the germline V gene. This CDR3 contains 15 residues. CDR3 coding DNA: TGTGCCAGCAGCTTAGATTACCGGTATTCCTACGAGCAGTACTTC. The encoded protein is CASSLDYRYSYEQYF. The variable domain in full, completed from reference TRBV11-3 and TRBJ2-7, reads EAGVVQSPRYKIIEKKQPVAFWCNPISGHNTLYWYLQNLGQGPELLIRYENEEAVDDSQLPKDRFSAERLKGVDSTLKIQPAELGDSAVYLCASSLDYRYSYEQYFGPGTRLTVT.

This clone showed up just a few times. The chain joins TRBV19 to TRBJ2-2; 10 nucleotides align to TRBD2. The germline CDR1 and CDR2 sequences are LNHDA and SQIVND (reference sequence). V lost 7 bases to trimming and J lost 6 bases; unmatched junction nucleotides: 14. This CDR3 is 17 amino acids long. Here the CDR3 reads CASTKLGLAGDSGELFF. CDR3 DNA sequence: TGTGCCAGTACCAAACTCGGGCTAGCGGGAGATTCCGGGGAGCTGTTTTTT.

The chain recombines TRBV7-2 with TRBJ2-1; TRBD2 aligns across 12 bases. Trimming removed 6 bases from V and 4 bases from J; junction bases left unmatched: 4. The length of the CDR3 is 15 residues. Germline V gene data show CDR1 as SGHTA and CDR2 as FQGNSA. The CDR3 loop is CASSYGLAGYNEQFF. The CDR3 DNA follows: TGTGCCAGCAGTTACGGACTAGCGGGGTACAATGAGCAGTTCTTC.

The chain couples TRBV19 to TRBJ2-7, with D hard to call. From germline, CDR1 is LNHDA and CDR2 SQIVND (reference sequence). The ends were cut back, 0 bases at V and 2 bases at J, with 5 bases in the middle. The CDR3 has 13 residues. The CDR3 region is CASSIDPAYEQYF. The DNA for the CDR3 is TGTGCCAGTAGTATAGACCCCGCCTACGAGCAGTACTTC.

The table lists this clone with a count of one. The V call is TRBV11-3, the J call TRBJ2-7; 12 bases are a match to TRBD2. Germline lookup yields CDR1 SGHNT and CDR2 YENEEA. V lost 5 bases, J lost 3 bases, and 2 bases stayed unmatched. The CDR3 runs 14 residues. The CDR3 spells CASSPGLAGYEQYF. In nucleotides, the CDR3 is TGTGCCAGCAGCCCGGGACTAGCGGGCTACGAGCAGTACTTC.